Below, 20 T cell receptor beta chains from the same sample are listed, as sequenced in a study of identifying expanded T cells in peripheral blood. Profiled with immunoSEQ multiplex PCR; TCRdb holds only in-frame clones, not every one. The repertoire holds some 65,000 clones, with around 83% as singletons. Input material: blood. All receptors come from a person between 18 and 75 years old in good health.

This chain joins TRBV29-1 and TRBJ1-1; 11 nucleotides agree with TRBD1. Germline V gene sequence: CDR1 SQVTM, CDR2 ANQGSEA. This CDR3 comprises 12 residues. V shed 4 bases, J shed 6 bases, and the junction held 1 base outside the gene matches. The CDR3 DNA is TGCAGCGTTGGGACAGGGGGCCCTGAAGCTTTCTTT. Protein sequence: CSVGTGGPEAFF. Based on the CDR3 plus reference TRBV29-1 and TRBJ1-1, the full variable domain is SAVISQKPSRDICQRGTSLTIQCQVDSQVTMMFWYRQQPGQSLTLIATANQGSEATYESGFVIDKFPISRPNLTFSTLTVSNMSPEDSSIYLCSVGTGGPEAFFGQGTRLTVV.

The V and J genes are TRBV5-1 and TRBJ2-5, with 8 bases fitting TRBD1. Germline assignment: CDR1 SGHRS and CDR2 YFSETQ. J gave up 5 bases and V 4 bases, and 10 bases lay outside the gene matches. CDR3 length: 15 amino acids. The CDR3 DNA reads as TGCGCCAGCAGCCCGAGACAGGGGTTTGGGGAGACCCAGTACTTC. As protein: CASSPRQGFGETQYF.

The chain recombines TRBV6-1 with TRBJ2-7; D gene uncertain. The ends were cut back, 1 base at V and 2 bases at J, with 9 bases in the middle. The CDR3 has 14 residues. CDR1 MNHNS and CDR2 SASEGT come from the germline V gene. The CDR3 is CASSEGHPTYEQYF. The DNA for the CDR3 is TGTGCCAGCAGTGAAGGACACCCCACCTACGAGCAGTACTTC.

V usage is TRBV7-9 and J usage is TRBJ1-2; D is perhaps TRBD1 (5 bases). The CDR3 is made up of 14 amino acids. Germline V gives CDR1 SEHNR, CDR2 FQNEAQ (reference sequence). Trimming shortened V by 1 base and J by 8 bases, and 14 bases separated the two germline ends. This chain's CDR3 is CASSLDPGREGYTF. The DNA for the CDR3 is TGTGCCAGCAGCTTAGATCCGGGACGGGAGGGCTACACCTTC.

The rearrangement joins TRBV27 to TRBJ2-7, with D possibly matching TRBD2 (6 bases). Germline V lookup: CDR1 MNHEY, CDR2 SMNVEV (reference sequence). Trimming removed 0 bases at V and 4 bases at J, with 13 bases between. The length of the CDR3 is 15 residues. CDR3: CASSLSPDGGYEQYF. In nucleotides, the CDR3 is TGTGCCAGCAGTTTATCTCCGGACGGGGGATACGAGCAGTACTTC.

The gene calls are TRBV6-5 and TRBJ1-4; possible D gene TRBD1, 5 bases. This CDR3 contains 15 residues. V lost 5 bases to trimming and J lost 4 bases, with 14 bases between them. Per the germline V gene, CDR1 is MNHEY and CDR2 is SVGAGI. The CDR3 DNA reads TGTGCCAGCAGTCCTAGCCATGGGGGTAATGAAAAACTGTTTTTT. Its protein is CASSPSHGGNEKLFF.

The chain has TRBV5-6 and TRBJ2-4; 9 positions agree with TRBD1. Germline CDR1 is SGHDT and CDR2 is YYEEEE. The V segment lost 5 bases and the J segment 8 bases; nucleotides outside the gene matches: 11. The CDR3 has 15 amino acids. This chain's CDR3 is CASRDSGTGRDIQYF. CDR3 in DNA: TGTGCCAGCAGGGACTCCGGGACAGGGAGGGACATTCAGTACTTC.

The chain carries TRBV10-3 and TRBJ2-3; D uncertain. The CDR3 covers 15 residues. Germline CDR1 is ENHRY and CDR2 is SYGVKD. The V end lost 3 bases, the J end lost 2 bases, and 12 bases lay between the germline ends. The CDR3 nucleotides are TGTGCCATCAGTGAATGGGGATCTGACACAGATACGCAGTATTTT. Translating it yields CAISEWGSDTDTQYF.

The chain combines TRBV5-6 with TRBJ1-1; 7 bases match TRBD1. The length of the CDR3 is 13 residues. Germline V CDR1 and CDR2: SGHDT, YYEEEE. V was clipped by 2 bases and J by 9 bases; unmatched bases: 7. The CDR3 sequence is CASSLTDRVKAFF. CDR3 nucleotides: TGTGCCAGCAGCTTAACCGACAGGGTTAAAGCTTTCTTT.

The V call is TRBV18, the J call TRBJ1-2; D might be TRBD1 (5 bases). Trimming stripped 5 bases from V and 8 bases from J, with 18 bases between. Germline lookup yields CDR1 KGHSH and CDR2 LQKENI. The CDR3 totals 14 residues. CDR3 DNA sequence: TGTGCCAGCTCATTGAGCGGGGGAGATAGAGGCTACACCTTC. It codes for CASSLSGGDRGYTF.

J is TRBJ2-3 and V is TRBV18; 8 bases are a match to TRBD2. Germline loops: CDR1 KGHSH, CDR2 LQKENI. V lost 3 bases to trimming and J lost 6 bases; unmatched junction nucleotides: 14. This CDR3 comprises 17 residues. DNA of the CDR3: TGTGCCAGCTCACCCCTCGCGATAGCGGGGAGTGGGGATACGCAGTATTTT. Amino acid sequence: CASSPLAIAGSGDTQYF.

The chain joins TRBV6-1 to TRBJ2-3; 12 positions agree with TRBD1. This CDR3 has 14 amino acids. Germline V gene data show CDR1 as MNHNS and CDR2 as SASEGT. With V trimmed by 6 bases and J by 5 bases, 3 bases remained unmatched. The CDR3 protein is CASRGQGAGDTQYF. The CDR3 nucleotides read TGTGCCAGCAGGGGACAGGGGGCAGGAGATACGCAGTATTTT.

The chain joins TRBV2 to TRBJ2-6; D not certain. This CDR3 comprises 15 residues. CDR1 and CDR2 (germline): SNHLY, FYNNEI. The V and J ends lost 1 base and 1 base respectively, with 5 bases between them. DNA for the CDR3: TGTGCCAGCAGTGAAGTTGGGTCTGGGGCCAACGTCCTGACTTTC. Translated: CASSEVGSGANVLTF.

In DNA form, the CDR3 reads TGTGCCAGCAGCGCAGGGGGAGGTGGAAACACCATATATTTT. This encodes CASSAGGGGNTIYF. The rearrangement joins TRBV6-1 to TRBJ1-3, with 7 nucleotides matching TRBD1. Germline values: CDR1 MNHNS, CDR2 SASEGT. The V segment lost 6 bases and the J segment 3 bases; nucleotides outside the gene matches: 5. The CDR3 runs 14 residues.

V usage is TRBV4-2 and J usage is TRBJ2-7; a possible D gene is TRBD2 (5 bases). Germline loops: CDR1 LGHNA, CDR2 YNFKEQ. V dropped 0 bases and J dropped 3 bases, with 12 bases sitting between them. The CDR3 covers 15 residues. CDR3 amino acids: CASSQDLAKGYEQYV. CDR3 DNA: TGTGCCAGCAGCCAAGATTTAGCGAAGGGCTACGAGCAGTACGTC.

CDR3 residues: CASSKVGGTPGELFF. In nucleotides, the CDR3 is TGTGCCAGTAGTAAGGTGGGGGGGACCCCCGGGGAGCTGTTTTTT. The chain recombines TRBV19 with TRBJ2-2, with 7 bases aligning to TRBD2. Germline V gives CDR1 LNHDA, CDR2 SQIVND (reference sequence). Unmatched junction bases numbered 8, after V lost 4 bases and J lost 6 bases. The CDR3 spans 15 residues.

In nucleotides, the CDR3 is TGTGCCAGCAGACTGATCGGACAGGGGGCGCGGGGCACTGAAGCTTTCTTT. Amino acid sequence: CASRLIGQGARGTEAFF. This chain connects TRBV28 to TRBJ1-1, with 11 nucleotides matching TRBD1. The CDR3 contains 17 residues. V trimming: 6 bases; J trimming: 4 bases; junction bases outside the gene matches: 13. Germline loops: CDR1 MDHEN, CDR2 SYDVKM.

A remark on this clone: The same CDR3 can be traced to other DNA sequences in this sample. CDR3 DNA: TGTGCCACCAGCGGCCAAGGTTACGAGCAGTACTTC. Protein sequence: CATSGQGYEQYF. The V and J genes are TRBV15 and TRBJ2-7; no definite D call. Trimming stripped 5 bases from V and 4 bases from J, with 9 bases between. This CDR3 is built from 12 residues. Germline loops: CDR1 LNHNV, CDR2 YYDKDF (reference sequence).

This clone was detected only a few times. This sequence joins TRBV6-1 and TRBJ1-2, with 8 bases aligning to TRBD1. J was trimmed by 5 bases and V by 7 bases; bases with no gene match: 6. Germline assignment: CDR1 MNHNS and CDR2 SASEGT. CDR3 length: 13 amino acids. The CDR3: CASKGQGWYGYTF. The CDR3 nucleotides read TGTGCCAGCAAAGGACAGGGTTGGTATGGCTACACCTTC.

This chain uses TRBV9 with TRBJ1-1, with 11 bases identical to TRBD1. Per the germline V gene, CDR1 is SGDLS and CDR2 is YYNGEE. The CDR3 contains 16 residues. V dropped 3 bases and J dropped 1; count of bases not matched to a gene: 5. As DNA, the CDR3 is TGTGCCAGCAGCGCGGGGACAGGGGGGGCGAACACTGAAGCTTTCTTT. This gives the protein CASSAGTGGANTEAFF.